The 29 T cell receptor beta chains given below trace back to one sample, sequenced in a study of blood T cell repertoires in COVID-19. Only in-frame clones appear in the TCRdb table, and some are missing; sequencing was by immunoSEQ multiplex PCR. The table shows 230,000 or so clones, with 65% to 90% occurring only once. Sample: peripheral blood. These TCRs come from a middle-aged man who had recovered from COVID-19.

Comment on this clone: Other DNA sequences of this sample code for an identical CDR3. The chain carries TRBV6-5 and TRBJ2-7, with TRBD1 matching 9 bases. The germline V gene encodes CDR1 MNHEY and CDR2 SVGAGI. This CDR3 region has 13 residues. The trim removed 6 bases at V and 2 bases at J, leaving 2 bases unmatched. The CDR3: CASSRDRAYEQYF. For the CDR3, the DNA is TGTGCCAGCAGCAGGGACAGGGCCTACGAGCAGTACTTC.

The genes are TRBV5-1 and TRBJ1-2, with TRBD1 as a possible D gene (5 bases). Trimming took 1 base from V and 4 from J, leaving 11 bases between them. Germline CDR1 SGHRS, CDR2 YFSETQ. The CDR3 runs 14 residues. The CDR3 DNA is TGCGCCAGCAGCTTGAATGAAGGGGCCTATGGCTACACCTTC. This translates into CASSLNEGAYGYTF.

V is TRBV6-2 or TRBV6-3 and J is TRBJ2-7; unclear D gene. Trimming took 1 base from V and 4 from J, leaving 14 bases between them. The germline gives CDR1 MNHEY, CDR2 SVGEGT. The CDR3 runs to 15 residues. CDR3 in DNA: TGTGCCAGCAGTTACTTTGGCAGATTAAGTTACGAGCAGTACTTC. Translation gives CASSYFGRLSYEQYF.

The V gene is TRBV2, the J gene TRBJ1-1, with a tentative D call TRBD1 (5 bases). The CDR3 extends over 15 amino acids. Germline CDR1 is SNHLY and CDR2 is FYNNEI. Trimming took 6 bases from V and 8 from J, leaving 22 bases between them. The CDR3 region is CASSLWGGSAGEAFF. As DNA, the CDR3 is TGTGCCAGCAGCCTGTGGGGGGGGTCAGCTGGGGAAGCTTTCTTT.

The chain carries TRBV5-1 and TRBJ2-5; TRBD2 matches 7 bases. The CDR3 covers 15 residues. The V and J ends lost 3 bases and 2 bases, in that order; junction bases with no gene match: 7. Per the germline V gene, CDR1 is SGHRS and CDR2 is YFSETQ. This chain's CDR3 is CASSWRGTRQETQYF. The CDR3 bases are TGCGCCAGCAGCTGGCGGGGGACGCGTCAAGAGACCCAGTACTTC.

The genes are TRBV27 and TRBJ2-2; no reliable D call. Trimming cost V 1 base and J 6 bases, with 3 bases left between them. Germline V lookup: CDR1 MNHEY, CDR2 SMNVEV (reference sequence). The CDR3 length is 12 residues. CDR3 in DNA: TGTGCCAGCAGTTTATTAGCCGGGGAGCTGTTTTTT. This encodes CASSLLAGELFF.

This chain links TRBV7-2 with TRBJ2-5; D remains unclear. V was clipped by 1 base and J by 1 base, with 10 bases between them. In germline, CDR1 is SGHTA, CDR2 FQGNSA. This CDR3 has 15 amino acids. CDR3 sequence reads: CASSLVPTPQETQYF. In DNA, the CDR3 is TGTGCCAGCAGCTTAGTCCCGACACCCCAAGAGACCCAGTACTTC.

The chain couples TRBV7-2 to TRBJ2-3; D is unresolved. Between the trimmed V and J ends, which lost 0 bases and 4 bases, there was a span of 8 bases. Germline CDR1 is SGHTA and CDR2 is FQGNSA. The CDR3 loop spans 14 amino acids. This CDR3 is CASSLARLSDTQYF. CDR3 bases: TGTGCCAGCAGCTTAGCGCGACTTTCAGATACGCAGTATTTT.

The chain has TRBV25-1 and TRBJ2-1; tentative D call: TRBD2 (6 bases). CDR3 length equals 15 residues. V lost 3 bases to trimming and J lost 8 bases, with 17 bases between them. CDR1 and CDR2 from the germline V gene are MGHDK and SYGVNS. CDR3 protein: CASSDPRTREDEQFF. The CDR3 DNA reads as TGTGCCAGCAGTGACCCCCGGACCAGGGAGGATGAGCAGTTCTTC.

In its sample, this clone was seen once. The chain employs TRBV29-1 and TRBJ2-3; D possibly corresponds to TRBD1 (7 bases). The CDR3 totals 15 residues. Trimming took off 5 bases at V and 1 base at J, with 16 bases between the two ends. The V gene's germline CDR1 is SQVTM and CDR2 ANQGSEA. The CDR3 loop reads CSVLEGASGTDTQYF. The CDR3 nucleotides read TGCAGCGTTTTGGAGGGGGCGAGCGGCACAGATACGCAGTATTTT.

V gene TRBV30 combines with J gene TRBJ1-2; no clear D. Germline CDR1 GTSNPN, CDR2 SVGIG (reference sequence). This CDR3 contains 13 residues. The ends were cut back, 0 bases at V and 5 bases at J, with 10 bases in the middle. The CDR3 here is CAWSVPDIYGYTF. DNA for the CDR3: TGTGCCTGGAGTGTACCAGACATATATGGCTACACCTTC.

This chain connects TRBV6-1 to TRBJ2-2; TRBD2 agrees at 11 bases. Germline V lookup: CDR1 MNHNS, CDR2 SASEGT. CDR3 length: 17 amino acids. Trimming took 4 bases from V and 5 from J; bases not matched to a gene: 9. This chain's CDR3 is CASSGITSGRRTGELFF. The CDR3 coding sequence is TGTGCCAGCAGTGGTATTACTAGCGGGAGACGGACCGGGGAGCTGTTTTTT.

This clone was found once. The V gene is TRBV6-5, the J gene TRBJ1-1; D is unclear. Germline V lookup: CDR1 MNHEY, CDR2 SVGAGI. Trimming took off 0 bases at V and 0 bases at J, with 11 bases between the two ends. The length of the CDR3 is 16 residues. The CDR3 nucleotides are TGTGCCAGCAGTTACTCGAAGGAGTCCATGAACACTGAAGCTTTCTTT. Translating gives CASSYSKESMNTEAFF.

With respect to this clone: This same CDR3 is encoded by further DNA sequences in the sample. V usage is TRBV5-1 and J usage is TRBJ2-7, with D possibly TRBD2 on 5 matching bases. This CDR3 contains 13 residues. V lost 3 bases to trimming and J lost 2 bases, with 9 bases between them. In germline, CDR1 is SGHRS, CDR2 YFSETQ. CDR3 protein: CASSWTGTYEQYF. The CDR3 DNA reads as TGCGCCAGCAGCTGGACTGGGACCTACGAGCAGTACTTC.

This chain connects TRBV9 to TRBJ1-2; TRBD1 is a possible D gene (6 bases). Trimming cost V 7 bases and J 4 bases, with 11 bases left between them. The CDR3 totals 12 residues. The germline V gene encodes CDR1 SGDLS and CDR2 YYNGEE. CDR3 loop: CASSRGGYGYTF. As DNA, the CDR3 is TGTGCCAGCTCTCGAGGGGGCTATGGCTACACCTTC.

V is TRBV9 and J is TRBJ2-3; perhaps TRBD2 as D (6 bases). The V end lost 0 bases, the J end lost 2 bases, and 10 bases lay between the germline ends. The CDR3 consists of 15 residues. The V gene's germline CDR1 is SGDLS and CDR2 YYNGEE. CDR3 in DNA: TGTGCCAGCAGCGTAGGCGTGGGACTCACAGATACGCAGTATTTT. It translates to CASSVGVGLTDTQYF.

DNA of the CDR3: TGTGCCAGCAGTTACGATAGTCGGGGCACAGATACGCAGTATTTT. Protein product: CASSYDSRGTDTQYF. The chain couples TRBV6-2 or TRBV6-3 to TRBJ2-3; D is unclear. Trimming left V 2 bases short and J 1 base short, with 10 bases between. This CDR3 is 15 amino acids long. Germline loops: CDR1 MNHEY, CDR2 SVGEGT.

CDR3 nucleotides: TGCGCCAGCAGCTTAGGTTCAGGGCCGTTGGGCGGAAACACCATATATTTT. It encodes CASSLGSGPLGGNTIYF. The gene calls are TRBV5-1 and TRBJ1-3, with D tentatively TRBD1 (5 bases). Trimming cost V 2 bases and J 4 bases, with 19 bases left between them. The CDR3 totals 17 residues. Germline lookup yields CDR1 SGHRS and CDR2 YFSETQ.

As DNA, the CDR3 is TGTGCCACCAGCAGAGACACAGGGGCCCTTGGCTACACCTTC. Protein product: CATSRDTGALGYTF. The chain joins TRBV15 to TRBJ1-2, with 7 bases that match TRBD1. With V trimmed by 0 bases and J by 7 bases, 5 bases remained unmatched. Germline loops: CDR1 LNHNV, CDR2 YYDKDF (reference sequence). The CDR3 is 14 amino acids.

The rearrangement joins TRBV18 to TRBJ2-7; a possible D gene is TRBD2 (5 bases). Germline loops: CDR1 KGHSH, CDR2 LQKENI. Trimming took 0 bases from V and 5 from J, leaving 11 bases between them. The CDR3 runs to 14 residues. This CDR3 reads CASSPPSRGHEQYF. In nucleotides, the CDR3 is TGTGCCAGCTCACCACCCAGCCGAGGGCACGAGCAGTACTTC. The whole variable domain, remainder taken from reference TRBV18 and TRBJ2-7, is NAGVMQNPRHLVRRRGQEARLRCSPMKGHSHVYWYRQLPEEGLKFMVYLQKENIIDESGMPKERFSAEFPKEGPSILRIQQVVRGDSAAYFCASSPPSRGHEQYFGPGTRLTVT.

The chain couples TRBV6-2 or TRBV6-3 to TRBJ2-7, with 13 positions matching TRBD2. The CDR3 runs 20 residues. Per germline, CDR1 MNHEY and CDR2 SVGEGT. Unmatched junction bases numbered 20, after V lost 5 bases and J lost 4 bases. In nucleotides, the CDR3 is TGTGCCAGCAGTGCAACCGGGACTAGCGGGGAGATTGCGAAGGGATACGAGCAGTACTTC. Amino acid sequence: CASSATGTSGEIAKGYEQYF.

J is TRBJ2-1 and V is TRBV15; 7 bases align to TRBD1. There are 14 residues in the CDR3. Trimming removed 3 bases from V and 9 bases from J; junction bases left unmatched: 8. The germline gives CDR1 LNHNV, CDR2 YYDKDF (reference sequence). The CDR3 DNA is TGTGCCACCAGCAGTCGCGACAGGGTTGGTGAGCAGTTCTTC. This codes for CATSSRDRVGEQFF.

J is TRBJ2-7 and V is TRBV11-2; 7 bases are shared with TRBD1. CDR1 and CDR2 from the germline V gene are SGHAT and FQNNGV. V gave up 6 bases and J gave up 4 bases; unmatched junction bases: 12. This CDR3 has 15 amino acids. This CDR3 reads CASRRGRGLVYEQYF. The CDR3 DNA reads TGTGCCAGCAGGAGGGGTAGGGGGCTTGTGTACGAGCAGTACTTC. The full variable domain, with the rest looked up from reference TRBV11-2 and TRBJ2-7, is EAGVAQSPRYKIIEKRQSVAFWCNPISGHATLYWYQQILGQGPKLLIQFQNNGVVDDSQLPKDRFSAERLKGVDSTLKIQPAKLEDSAVYLCASRRGRGLVYEQYFGPGTRLTVT.

V and J are TRBV27 and TRBJ2-1; 8 positions match TRBD2. V shed 5 bases, J shed 10 bases, and the junction held 4 bases outside the gene matches. The V gene's germline CDR1 is MNHEY and CDR2 SMNVEV (reference sequence). This CDR3 spans 12 amino acids. The CDR3 sequence is CASSPGLEEQFF. Here the CDR3 DNA reads TGTGCCAGCAGTCCGGGACTAGAGGAGCAGTTCTTC.

CDR3 in amino acids: CASSLGQGNSPLHF. The CDR3 region has the DNA TGTGCCAGCAGCTTGGGACAGGGGAATTCACCCCTCCACTTT. V gene TRBV5-4 combines with J gene TRBJ1-6; 8 bases line up with TRBD1. Germline lookup yields CDR1 SGHNT and CDR2 YYREEE (reference sequence). The CDR3 is 14 amino acids. Trimming removed 0 bases from V and 7 bases from J; junction bases left unmatched: 0.

This clone was found once. V and J are TRBV27 and TRBJ1-4; 7 bases align to TRBD1. J gave up 0 bases and V 5 bases, and 12 bases lay outside the gene matches. The CDR3 is made up of 18 amino acids. Germline loops: CDR1 MNHEY, CDR2 SMNVEV (reference sequence). CDR3 nucleotides: TGTGCCAGCAGTCGAGGGACAGTTCTCGGTGCAACTAATGAAAAACTGTTTTTT. Its protein product is CASSRGTVLGATNEKLFF.

V is TRBV4-1 and J is TRBJ2-5; perhaps TRBD2 as D (6 bases). CDR1 MGHRA and CDR2 YSYEKL come from the germline V gene. Trimming took 2 bases from V and 7 from J, leaving 14 bases between them. This CDR3 is 14 amino acids long. This CDR3 is CASSQIAAGRTQYF. As DNA, the CDR3 is TGCGCCAGCAGCCAAATAGCGGCCGGTAGGACCCAGTACTTC.

The genes are TRBV6-5 and TRBJ1-2; 7 bases align to TRBD1. V shed 7 bases and J 4 bases; nucleotides not matched to a gene: 12. Germline CDR1 and CDR2: MNHEY and SVGAGI. The CDR3 length is 15 residues. In DNA form, the CDR3 reads TGTGCCAGCACAACAGGGGATAGGGCGGGCTATGGCTACACCTTC. Its protein product is CASTTGDRAGYGYTF.

This clone was seen a single time. V usage is TRBV7-9 and J usage is TRBJ1-5; TRBD1 matches 7 bases. V was clipped by 3 bases and J by 6 bases; unmatched bases: 11. The length of the CDR3 is 16 residues. Germline assignment: CDR1 SEHNR and CDR2 FQNEAQ (reference sequence). The CDR3 bases are TGTGCCAGCAGCTTCTGGGCCCGGACAGGTAGTCAGCCCCAGCATTTT. Translating gives CASSFWARTGSQPQHF.